A selection of T cell receptor beta chains follows, all from one sample in a study of T cells in Graves' hyperthyroidism and ophthalmopathy. TCRdb re-derived calls from the multiplex PCR reads in MiXCR, one entry per CDR3 protein. In the table there are around 540,000 distinct CDR3 sequences, about 16% of which are singletons. The sample taken for sequencing was blood. These receptors all come from a woman aged 30 to 39 with Graves' ophthalmopathy. Each CDR3 is given with its conserved first and last residue. Fields, in order: clone size, J gene, D gene, V gene, CDR3 protein, CDR3 DNA. D genes are given only for firm matches. Part of the rows lack a size; the others show once, few, many or a class for expanded clones.

>few|TRBJ2-7|TRBD1|TRBV5-1
CASSTRDRGSEQYF
TGTGCCAGCAGCACGCGGGACAGGGGCAGCGAGCAGTACTTC
>many|TRBJ2-5|TRBD2|TRBV7-9
CASSLGSGSETQYF
TGTGCCAGCAGCTTAGGTAGCGGGAGTGAGACCCAGTACTTC
>many|TRBJ2-3|-|TRBV27
CASRTTDTQYF
TGTGCCAGCAGGACCACAGATACGCAGTATTTT
>many|TRBJ2-1|TRBD2|TRBV28
CASSDREGGRAPYNEQFF
TGTGCCAGCAGCGACCGCGAAGGCGGGAGGGCCCCGTACAATGAGCAGTTCTTC
>-|TRBJ2-1|-|TRBV28
CASSLDYFPEQFF
TGTGCCAGCAGTTTGGACTATTTTCCTGAGCAGTTCTTC
>many|TRBJ2-7|-|TRBV27
CASSYTYSSYEQYF
TGTGCCAGCAGTTACACTTACAGCTCCTACGAGCAGTACTTC
>once|TRBJ1-5|-|TRBV28
CASSFIRAPQHF
TGTGCCAGCAGTTTTATCAGGGCGCCCCAGCATTTT
>-|TRBJ1-1|TRBD1|TRBV27
CASSGQGQAMNSEAFF
TGTGCCAGCAGTGGGCAAGGACAGGCGATGAACAGTGAAGCTTTCTTT
>few|TRBJ1-5|TRBD1|TRBV6-1
CASSERTGASNQPQHF
TGTGCCAGCAGTGAAAGGACAGGGGCGAGCAATCAGCCCCAGCATTTT
>few|TRBJ1-2|-|TRBV7-2
CASSLMRDDGYTF
TGTGCCAGCAGCTTAATGAGGGACGATGGCTACACCTTC
>many|TRBJ2-3|-|TRBV5-1
CASSIGSVGVTDTQYF
TGCGCCAGCAGCATCGGCAGTGTGGGAGTCACAGATACGCAGTATTTT
>many|TRBJ2-1|-|TRBV11-2
CASLEAYNEQFF
TGTGCCAGCTTGGAGGCCTACAATGAGCAGTTCTTC
>-|TRBJ2-3|TRBD2|TRBV29-1
CSAGGGTSGRTDTQYF
TGCAGCGCTGGGGGGGGGACTAGCGGGAGAACAGATACGCAGTATTTT
>many|TRBJ2-5|-|TRBV11-2
CASSLETETQYF
TGTGCCAGCAGCCTGGAGACGGAGACCCAGTACTTC
>few|TRBJ1-1|-|TRBV27
CASSLFSIGTEAFF
TGTGCCAGCAGTTTGTTTTCAATCGGGACTGAAGCTTTCTTT
>many|TRBJ2-5|TRBD2|TRBV2
CASSEGAGGRETQYF
TGTGCCAGCAGTGAAGGCGCGGGAGGGCGAGAGACCCAGTACTTC
>many|TRBJ2-7|-|TRBV6-1
CASATGYEQYF
TGTGCCAGCGCTACGGGGTACGAGCAGTACTTC
>-|TRBJ1-3|TRBD1|TRBV28
CASSSLRTGTIGNTIYF
TGTGCCAGCAGTTCGTTGCGGACAGGGACGATTGGAAACACCATATATTTT
>many|TRBJ2-1|TRBD1|TRBV18
CASSPISGQGNEQFF
TGTGCCAGCTCACCCATCTCCGGACAGGGCAATGAGCAGTTCTTC
>few|TRBJ2-1|-|TRBV6-2/TRBV6-3
CASSYSMWSAAYNEQFF
TGTGCCAGCAGTTATTCAATGTGGTCGGCTGCCTACAATGAGCAGTTCTTC
>-|TRBJ1-6|-|TRBV9
CASSVGQSSDGSPLHF
TGTGCCAGCAGCGTAGGGCAGTCCAGTGATGGATCACCCCTCCACTTT
>-|TRBJ2-2|TRBD2|TRBV6-2/TRBV6-3
CASSWGTSGKLWELFF
TGTGCCAGCAGCTGGGGGACTAGCGGGAAACTCTGGGAGCTGTTTTTT
>many|TRBJ1-1|TRBD1|TRBV20-1
CSVTIPGQGFPEAFF
TGCAGTGTCACCATACCGGGACAGGGGTTTCCTGAAGCTTTCTTT
>many|TRBJ2-7|-|TRBV20-1
CSASRPRAFYEQYF
TGCAGTGCTAGTCGCCCTCGCGCGTTCTACGAGCAGTACTTC
>-|TRBJ2-4|TRBD2|TRBV19
CASSFAGGENIQYF
TGTGCCAGTAGCTTCGCGGGGGGAGAAAACATTCAGTACTTC
>many|TRBJ2-7|-|TRBV5-1
CASSSQTASYEQYF
TGCGCCAGCAGCTCACAGACGGCATCCTACGAGCAGTACTTC
>-|TRBJ2-1|TRBD1|TRBV5-6
CASTQTGFGYNEQFF
TGTGCCAGCACCCAGACAGGGTTCGGCTACAATGAGCAGTTCTTC
>-|TRBJ2-6|-|TRBV27
CASSLAAGSLTGANVLTF
TGTGCCAGCAGTTTGGCGGCAGGGAGTCTTACTGGGGCCAACGTCCTGACTTTC
>many|TRBJ2-7|TRBD2|TRBV28
CASSNSLAGVYEQYF
TGTGCCAGCAGTAATTCCCTAGCGGGCGTTTACGAGCAGTACTTC
>many|TRBJ1-5|-|TRBV28
CASSLHRIRHQPQHF
TGTGCCAGCAGTTTACACCGGATTCGTCATCAGCCCCAGCATTTT
>few|TRBJ2-7|TRBD1|TRBV30
CAAQGFAYEQYF
TGTGCCGCACAGGGGTTCGCCTACGAGCAGTACTTC
>-|TRBJ2-1|-|TRBV27
CASRRGRGYNEQFF
TGTGCCAGCAGGCGCGGACGGGGGTACAATGAGCAGTTCTTC